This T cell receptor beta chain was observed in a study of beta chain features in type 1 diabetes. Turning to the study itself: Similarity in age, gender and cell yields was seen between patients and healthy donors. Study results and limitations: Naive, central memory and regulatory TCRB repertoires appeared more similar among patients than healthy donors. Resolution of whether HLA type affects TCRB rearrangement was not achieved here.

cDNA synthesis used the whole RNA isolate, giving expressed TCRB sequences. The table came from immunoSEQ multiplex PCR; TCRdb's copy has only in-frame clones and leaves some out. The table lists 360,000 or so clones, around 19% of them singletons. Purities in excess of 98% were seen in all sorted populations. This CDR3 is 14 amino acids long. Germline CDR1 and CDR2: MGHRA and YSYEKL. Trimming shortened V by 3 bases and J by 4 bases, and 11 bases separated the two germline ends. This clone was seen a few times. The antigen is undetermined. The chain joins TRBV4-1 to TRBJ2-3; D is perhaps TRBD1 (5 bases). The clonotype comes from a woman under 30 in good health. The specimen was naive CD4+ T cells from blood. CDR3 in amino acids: CASSQDLQADTQYF. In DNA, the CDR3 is TGCGCCAGCAGCCAGGATTTACAGGCAGATACGCAGTATTTT.